The 4 T cell receptor beta chains below all came from one sample that was sequenced in a study of blood T cells in healthy people across ages (dated by TCRdb to about 2015). The library was prepared using 5' RACE. These reads were obtained on an Illumina HiSeq 2500. A second roughly 6 to 12 cycle PCR used a sample-barcoded 5' primer and a J-beta primer mix. The raw public data were reprocessed by TCRdb itself: fastp quality trimming at Q25, MiXCR clonotype calling, in-frame beta chains only. When rows share a CDR3 protein, they turn into one entry using the most common DNA and genes. The sample table holds about 780,000 distinct CDR3 sequences, of which about 42% were seen once. The ten biggest clones cover 18% of the sample. Sample: blood. These receptors were obtained from a man older than 75 in good health.

The V and J genes are TRBV4-2 and TRBJ2-5; 9 bases are shared with TRBD2. The DNA end is a closer match to TRBJ2-7, so the J assignment may be wrong. CDR1 LGHNA and CDR2 YNFKEQ come from the germline V gene. This CDR3 spans 16 amino acids. The CDR3 DNA is TGTGCCAGCAGCCAAGCGGGGGGCGGGAGGGTATACGAGCAGTACTTC. Protein product: CASSQAGGGRVYEQYF.

This clonotype was counted only a few times. The V call is TRBV11-3, the J call TRBJ2-5; 8 bases align to TRBD2. Near its end, the DNA agrees better with TRBJ2-7, so the J call may be wrong. Germline CDR1 reads SGHNT; CDR2 reads YENEEA. The CDR3 totals 13 residues. CDR3 residues: CASSVSGSHEQYF. CDR3 nucleotides: TGTGCCAGCAGCGTCAGCGGGAGTCACGAGCAGTACTTC.

The V gene is TRBV20-1, the J gene TRBJ2-5, with D unclear. The CDR3 has 14 amino acids. The germline CDR1 and CDR2 sequences are DFQATT and SNEGSKA (reference sequence). Trimming took off 3 bases at V and 4 bases at J, with 15 bases between the two ends. CDR3 nucleotides: TGCAGTGCTAGTCGGCAAAACCCGGTAGAGACCCAGTACTTC. Protein sequence: CSASRQNPVETQYF.

The V gene is TRBV20-1, the J gene TRBJ2-5; possibly TRBD2 for D (8 bases). The germline V and J ends were trimmed by 6 bases and 9 bases, with 23 bases remaining between them. Germline CDR1 is DFQATT and CDR2 is SNEGSKA (reference sequence). CDR3 length: 14 amino acids. The DNA for the CDR3 is TGCAGTGCATCTAGCGGGCCACACCAGGGGGCCCAGTACTTC. Its protein product is CSASSGPHQGAQYF.